This record concerns one TCR beta chain sequence. Researchers ran the PCR with 60 Vbeta and 13 Jbeta primers. Using immunoSEQ multiplex PCR, the repertoire was profiled, and TCRdb retains in-frame clones only, with some absent. The sample includes some 200,000 clones, 79% of them seen just once. The source of the sample is a study of cytomegalovirus exposure and HLA in healthy donors. Trimming cost V 1 base and J 3 bases, with 9 bases left between them. CDR1 MNHNS and CDR2 SASEGT come from the germline V gene. The CDR3 is 14 amino acids. This chain links TRBV6-1 with TRBJ2-5; TRBD1 might be the D (6 bases). The origin of this receptor is a girl between 10 and 17 years old in good health and CMV-seropositive. Sequencing input: PBMCs. The CDR3 loop reads CASSEGTAKETQYF. CDR3 coding DNA: TGTGCCAGCAGTGAAGGGACAGCTAAAGAGACCCAGTACTTC.